Following are 13 T cell receptor beta chains from one sample sequenced in a study of OX40 agonist ivuxolimab in advanced cancers. This table comes from immunoSEQ multiplex PCR, and its TCRdb copy is limited to in-frame clones, with some not included. The top ten clones hold approximately 4% of a sample with some 69,000 clones, 80% to 90% of them seen once. The material sequenced was CD4+ or CD8+ T cells sorted from blood, taken in a trial of the OX40 agonist ivuxolimab. These receptors all stem from an adult with an advanced solid tumor such as melanoma, head and neck, liver or kidney cancer.

V and J are TRBV9 and TRBJ2-5; 9 positions match TRBD1. The CDR3 is made up of 20 amino acids. The V and J ends lost 0 bases and 1 base, in that order; junction bases with no gene match: 16. Per germline, CDR1 SGDLS and CDR2 YYNGEE. The CDR3 nucleotides read TGTGCCAGCAGCGTAGCTCCCGGGACAGGGAACGGGGCCCTCCAAGAGACCCAGTACTTC. It encodes CASSVAPGTGNGALQETQYF.

DNA of the CDR3: TGTGCCAGTAGTATAGAGGCAGTAGCCAAAAACATTCAGTACTTC. It codes for CASSIEAVAKNIQYF. This sequence joins TRBV19 and TRBJ2-4, with no clear D. This CDR3 has 15 amino acids. Germline V gene lookup returns CDR1 LNHDA and CDR2 SQIVND (reference sequence). The V end was cut by 0 bases, the J end by 0 bases, with 6 bases between.

This clone showed up just once. The V and J genes are TRBV9 and TRBJ2-1; D is unresolved. V shed 0 bases and J shed 3 bases, with 10 bases lying between them. The V gene's germline CDR1 is SGDLS and CDR2 YYNGEE. The length of the CDR3 is 15 residues. CDR3 in amino acids: CASSVEGADYNEQFF. The DNA for the CDR3 is TGTGCCAGCAGCGTAGAGGGTGCGGACTACAATGAGCAGTTCTTC.

V gene TRBV28 combines with J gene TRBJ2-2; 8 nucleotides align to TRBD2. Trimming took 3 bases from V and 5 from J; bases not matched to a gene: 5. Germline V lookup: CDR1 MDHEN, CDR2 SYDVKM. The CDR3 covers 15 residues. The CDR3 region has the DNA TGTGCCAGCAGTTTCTCCGCTAGCGGGACCGGGGAGCTGTTTTTT. Protein: CASSFSASGTGELFF.

V gene TRBV6-5 combines with J gene TRBJ2-3; D not resolved. This CDR3 contains 13 residues. Looked up from germline, CDR1 is MNHEY and CDR2 is SVGAGI. V was clipped by 7 bases and J by 5 bases, with 13 bases between them. The CDR3 nucleotides are TGTGCCAGCACCACCCCGTTGGGAGATACGCAGTATTTT. Residues: CASTTPLGDTQYF.

V and J are TRBV5-1 and TRBJ1-4; 7 bases fit TRBD1. The CDR3 has 15 amino acids. CDR1 and CDR2 from the germline V gene are SGHRS and YFSETQ. Trimming at V came to 8 bases and at J to 5 bases, leaving 12 bases not matched to a gene. The CDR3 sequence is CASRQWDSINEKLFF. The CDR3 region has the DNA TGCGCCAGTCGACAGTGGGACAGCATAAATGAAAAACTGTTTTTT.

The chain couples TRBV7-3 to TRBJ2-5, with D maybe TRBD2 (6 bases). Germline V gene sequence: CDR1 SGHTA, CDR2 FQGTGA. V was pared by 2 bases and J by 2 bases, with 6 bases between. There are 13 residues in the CDR3. The CDR3: CASSLGLQETQYF. DNA of the CDR3: TGTGCCAGCAGCTTAGGACTACAAGAGACCCAGTACTTC. Supplemented by reference TRBV7-3 and TRBJ2-5, the full variable domain reads GAGVSQTPSNKVTEKGKYVELRCDPISGHTALYWYRQSLGQGPEFLIYFQGTGAADDSGLPNDRFFAVRPEGSVSTLKIQRTERGDSAVYLCASSLGLQETQYFGPGTRLLVL.

The chain links TRBV5-1 to TRBJ2-7; no reliable D call. Germline CDR1 and CDR2: SGHRS and YFSETQ. The CDR3 has 15 residues. V shed 4 bases and J shed 3 bases, with 17 bases lying between them. As DNA, the CDR3 is TGCGCCAGCAGCCCTATCCCAGTTACCAACTACGAGCAGTACTTC. It codes for CASSPIPVTNYEQYF.

A remark on this clone: At one of its ends the junction is not consistent with the germline gene, which may arise from a read error. CDR3 amino acids: CASSLGTQETQYF. In nucleotides, the CDR3 is TGTGCTAGCAGCCTCGGGACTCAAGAGACCCAGTACTTC. The V gene is TRBV7-7, the J gene TRBJ2-5, with D perhaps matching TRBD2 (6 bases). The CDR3 sequence is 13 residues long. Germline V gives CDR1 SSHAT, CDR2 FNYEAQ (reference sequence). The entire variable domain, with the rest obtained from reference TRBV7-7 and TRBJ2-5, is as follows: GAGVSQSPRYKVTKRGQDVTLRCDPISSHATLYWYQQALGQGPEFLTYFNYEAQPDKSGLPSDRFSAERPEGSISTLTIQRTEQRDSAMYRCASSLGTQETQYFGPGTRLLVL.

The V call is TRBV28, the J call TRBJ2-7; TRBD2 matches at 10 bases. The CDR3 contains 14 residues. Germline V gene sequence: CDR1 MDHEN, CDR2 SYDVKM. With 6 bases clipped from V and 5 bases from J, the junction kept 7 bases outside the gene matches. The CDR3 DNA reads TGTGCCAGCAGCCCTAGCGGGAGTATCCACGAGCAGTACTTC. Its translation is CASSPSGSIHEQYF.

The chain links TRBV5-6 to TRBJ1-5, with 9 nucleotides matching TRBD1. The CDR3 consists of 16 residues. V was clipped by 1 base and J by 4 bases; unmatched bases: 6. Germline CDR1 reads SGHDT; CDR2 reads YYEEEE. In DNA form, the CDR3 reads TGTGCCAGCAGCTTGCTCCGGACAGGGGCGAATCAGCCCCAGCATTTT. As protein: CASSLLRTGANQPQHF.

This rearrangement joins TRBV2 to TRBJ1-5; 7 positions agree with TRBD1. Germline loops: CDR1 SNHLY, CDR2 FYNNEI. The CDR3 is made up of 15 amino acids. With V trimmed by 4 bases and J by 2 bases, 5 bases remained unmatched. The CDR3 spells CASSGDRAGNQPQHF. The CDR3 DNA reads as TGTGCCAGCAGTGGCGACAGGGCGGGCAATCAGCCCCAGCATTTT.

This chain uses TRBV30 with TRBJ1-3; D is uncertain. The CDR3 has 15 residues. CDR1 and CDR2 (germline): GTSNPN, SVGIG (reference sequence). Trimming removed 2 bases at V and 0 bases at J, with 11 bases between. This chain's CDR3 is CAWSLTGVSGNTIYF. CDR3 sequence (DNA): TGTGCCTGGAGTTTAACGGGCGTCTCTGGAAACACCATATATTTT.